This T cell receptor (beta chain) was profiled in a study of blood T cell repertoires in COVID-19. The CDR3 extends over 15 amino acids. V lost 3 bases and J lost 6, with 15 bases in between. CDR1 is LNHDA, CDR2 SQIVND, per germline (reference sequence). Clinical history as reported by participants underpinned cohort assignment. Authors' data handling: How many nucleated cells were present was estimated from reference gene primer amplification. TCRdb's table, derived via immunoSEQ multiplex PCR, lists solely in-frame clones and lacks some. Clone size and V and J calls were adopted from that table, with D and trimming inferred from the DNA. The data show a few hundred thousand clones, around 89% seen once.

Sample: PBMCs or T cells enriched from blood (not recorded which). The sequence derives from a woman aged 40 to 50 who had recovered from COVID-19. The chain joins TRBV19 to TRBJ1-5; D gene uncertain. CDR3: CASSMREGVGQPQHF. The CDR3 coding sequence is TGTGCCAGTAGTATGAGGGAGGGAGTGGGTCAGCCCCAGCATTTT.